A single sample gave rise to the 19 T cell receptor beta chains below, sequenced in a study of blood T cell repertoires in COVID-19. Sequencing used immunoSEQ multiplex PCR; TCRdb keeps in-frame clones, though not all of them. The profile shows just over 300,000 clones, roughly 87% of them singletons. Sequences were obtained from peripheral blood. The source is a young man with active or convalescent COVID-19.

The CDR3 nucleotides are TGCGCCAGCAGTCCACAGGGAACCGGGGCCAACGTCCTGACTTTC. Protein sequence: CASSPQGTGANVLTF. V usage is TRBV4-1 and J usage is TRBJ2-6; D possibly corresponds to TRBD1 (6 bases). The CDR3 totals 15 residues. Germline loops: CDR1 MGHRA, CDR2 YSYEKL. The V gene lost 6 bases and the J gene lost 4 bases, with 13 bases spanning the gap.

The CDR3 loop reads CASSQGRGSSYEQYF. The CDR3 DNA reads TGCGCCAGCAGCCAAGGCAGGGGAAGCTCCTACGAGCAGTACTTC. The genes are TRBV4-1 and TRBJ2-7, with TRBD1 as a possible D gene (6 bases). The V gene lost 1 base and the J gene lost 0 bases, with 10 bases spanning the gap. CDR1 is MGHRA, CDR2 YSYEKL, per germline. The CDR3 runs to 15 residues.

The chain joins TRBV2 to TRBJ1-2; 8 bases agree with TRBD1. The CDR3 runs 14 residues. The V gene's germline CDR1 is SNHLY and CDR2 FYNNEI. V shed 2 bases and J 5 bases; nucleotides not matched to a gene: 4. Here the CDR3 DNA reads TGTGCCAGCAGTGAACAGGGGGCGCGGTATGGCTACACCTTC. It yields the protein CASSEQGARYGYTF.

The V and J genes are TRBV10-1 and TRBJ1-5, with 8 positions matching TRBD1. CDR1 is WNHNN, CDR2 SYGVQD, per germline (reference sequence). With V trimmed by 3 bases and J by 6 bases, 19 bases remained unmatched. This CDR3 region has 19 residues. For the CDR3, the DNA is TGCGCCAGCAGTGAATTCATTAGGCGCCAGGGGGCGCGGAGTCAGCCCCAGCATTTT. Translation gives CASSEFIRRQGARSQPQHF.

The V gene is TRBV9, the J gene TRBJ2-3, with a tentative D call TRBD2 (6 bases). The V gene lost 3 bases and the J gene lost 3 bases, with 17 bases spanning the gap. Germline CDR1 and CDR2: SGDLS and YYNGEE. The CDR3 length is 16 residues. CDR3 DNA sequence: TGTGCCAGCAGCGCAAAAACTAGCTCTTGGACAGATACGCAGTATTTT. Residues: CASSAKTSSWTDTQYF.

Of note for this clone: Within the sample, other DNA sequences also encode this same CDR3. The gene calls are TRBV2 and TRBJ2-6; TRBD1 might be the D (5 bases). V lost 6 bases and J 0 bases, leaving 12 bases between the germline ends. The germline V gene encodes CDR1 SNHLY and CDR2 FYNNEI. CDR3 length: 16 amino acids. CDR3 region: CASRQTEFSGANVLTF. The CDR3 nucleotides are TGTGCCAGCAGACAGACAGAATTCTCTGGGGCCAACGTCCTGACTTTC.

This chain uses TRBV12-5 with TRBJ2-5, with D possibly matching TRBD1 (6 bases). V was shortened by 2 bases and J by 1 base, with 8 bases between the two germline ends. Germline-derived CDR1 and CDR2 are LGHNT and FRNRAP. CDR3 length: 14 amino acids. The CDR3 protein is CASGLWGLQETQYF. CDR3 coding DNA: TGTGCTAGTGGTTTGTGGGGGCTCCAAGAGACCCAGTACTTC.

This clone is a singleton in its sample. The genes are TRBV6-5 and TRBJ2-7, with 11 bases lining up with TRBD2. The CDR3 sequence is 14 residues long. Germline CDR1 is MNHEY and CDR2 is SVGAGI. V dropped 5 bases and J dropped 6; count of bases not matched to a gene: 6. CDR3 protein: CASSPPGLAGEQYF. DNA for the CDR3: TGTGCCAGCAGTCCCCCCGGACTAGCGGGCGAGCAGTACTTC.

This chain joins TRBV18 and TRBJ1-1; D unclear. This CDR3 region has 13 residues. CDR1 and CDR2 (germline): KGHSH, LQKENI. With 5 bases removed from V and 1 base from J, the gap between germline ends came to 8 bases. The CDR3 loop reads CASSSEQNTEAFF. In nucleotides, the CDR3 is TGTGCCAGCTCATCAGAACAGAACACTGAAGCTTTCTTT.

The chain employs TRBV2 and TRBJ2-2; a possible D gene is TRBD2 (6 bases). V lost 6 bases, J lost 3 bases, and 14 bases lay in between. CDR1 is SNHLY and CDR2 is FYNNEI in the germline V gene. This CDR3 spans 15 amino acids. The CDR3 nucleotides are TGTGCCAGCAGGGGCCTAGCGAGGGACACCGGGGAGCTGTTTTTT. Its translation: CASRGLARDTGELFF.

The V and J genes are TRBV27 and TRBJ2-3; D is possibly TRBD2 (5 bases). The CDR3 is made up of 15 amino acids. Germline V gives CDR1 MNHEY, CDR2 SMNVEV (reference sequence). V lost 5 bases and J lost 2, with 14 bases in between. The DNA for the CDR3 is TGTGCCAGCAGTCCCGGAGCGGAACCCACAGATACGCAGTATTTT. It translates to CASSPGAEPTDTQYF.

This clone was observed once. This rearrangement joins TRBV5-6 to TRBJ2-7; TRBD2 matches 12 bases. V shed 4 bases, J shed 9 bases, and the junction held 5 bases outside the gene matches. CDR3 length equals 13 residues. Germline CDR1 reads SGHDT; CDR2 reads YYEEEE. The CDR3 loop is CASSRLAGVVQYF. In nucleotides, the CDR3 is TGTGCCAGCAGCAGACTAGCGGGAGTGGTGCAGTACTTC.

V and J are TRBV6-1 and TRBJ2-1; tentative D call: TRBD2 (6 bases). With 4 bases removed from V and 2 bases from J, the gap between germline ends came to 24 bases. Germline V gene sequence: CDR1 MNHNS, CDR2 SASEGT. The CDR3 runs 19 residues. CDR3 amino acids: CASSGAILVGGAAYNEQFF. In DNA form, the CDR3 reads TGTGCCAGCAGTGGGGCCATCTTGGTTGGCGGGGCCGCCTACAATGAGCAGTTCTTC.

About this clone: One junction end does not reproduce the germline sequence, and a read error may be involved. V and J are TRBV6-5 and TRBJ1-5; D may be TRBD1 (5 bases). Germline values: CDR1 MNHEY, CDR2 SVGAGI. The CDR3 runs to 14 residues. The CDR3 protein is CVSSQGPSNQPQHF. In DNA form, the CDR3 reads TGTGTCAGCAGTCAGGGTCCCAGCAATCAGCCCCAGCATTTT.

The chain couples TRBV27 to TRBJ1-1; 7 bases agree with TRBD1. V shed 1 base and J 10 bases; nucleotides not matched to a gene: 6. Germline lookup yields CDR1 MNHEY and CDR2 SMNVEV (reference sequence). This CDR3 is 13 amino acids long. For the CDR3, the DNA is TGTGCCAGCAGTTTATGGTCGGGGGACAGAGCTTTCTTT. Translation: CASSLWSGDRAFF.

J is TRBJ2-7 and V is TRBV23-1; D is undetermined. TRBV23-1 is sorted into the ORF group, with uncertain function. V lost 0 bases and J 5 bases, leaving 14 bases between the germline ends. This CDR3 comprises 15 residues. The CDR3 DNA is TGCGCCAGCAGTCAATCAGGTTCGCGGTCCGACGAGCAGTACTTC. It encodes CASSQSGSRSDEQYF.

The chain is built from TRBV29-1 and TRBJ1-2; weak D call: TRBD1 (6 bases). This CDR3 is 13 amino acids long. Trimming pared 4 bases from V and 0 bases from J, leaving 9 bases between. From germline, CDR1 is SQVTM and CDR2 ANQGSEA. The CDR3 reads CSVVQGTNYGYTF. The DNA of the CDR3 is TGCAGCGTTGTACAGGGTACTAACTATGGCTACACCTTC.

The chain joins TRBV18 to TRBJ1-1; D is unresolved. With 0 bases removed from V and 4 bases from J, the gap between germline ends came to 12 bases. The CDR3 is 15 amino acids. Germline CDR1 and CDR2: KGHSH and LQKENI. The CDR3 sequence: CASSPPEPRITEAFF. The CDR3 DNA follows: TGTGCCAGCTCACCACCGGAACCGCGGATCACTGAAGCTTTCTTT.

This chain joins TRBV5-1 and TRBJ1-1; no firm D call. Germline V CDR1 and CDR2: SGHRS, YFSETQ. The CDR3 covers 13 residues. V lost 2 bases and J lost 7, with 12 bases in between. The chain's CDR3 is CASSFPEAGEAFF. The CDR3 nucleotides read TGCGCCAGCAGCTTCCCCGAGGCCGGTGAAGCTTTCTTT.